These 30 T cell receptor beta chains originate from one sample sequenced in a study of T cell responses to AZD1222 COVID-19 vaccine. Measured with immunoSEQ multiplex PCR; TCRdb has only the in-frame clones, and not every one. This table holds 100,000 or so clones, about 90% found once. The input for sequencing was peripheral blood, taken on day 0 of MenACWY control vaccination. Every receptor here comes from an adult in good health.

V gene TRBV28 combines with J gene TRBJ2-2; D remains ambiguous. V lost 3 bases and J lost 7, with 9 bases in between. This CDR3 is built from 13 residues. The germline V gene encodes CDR1 MDHEN and CDR2 SYDVKM. Written as DNA, the CDR3 is TGTGCCAGCAGTTTTGCAAGTGGCGGGGAGCTGTTTTTT. Its protein is CASSFASGGELFF.

This clone has just a few counts. The V call is TRBV6-5, the J call TRBJ1-3; unclear D gene. This CDR3 has 14 amino acids. Per the germline V gene, CDR1 is MNHEY and CDR2 is SVGAGI. V lost 4 bases and J lost 0, with 7 bases in between. CDR3 loop: CASSWGLSGNTIYF. In DNA form, the CDR3 reads TGTGCCAGCAGTTGGGGTCTCTCTGGAAACACCATATATTTT.

V usage is TRBV18 and J usage is TRBJ1-1, with a tentative D call TRBD1 (5 bases). CDR3 length: 15 amino acids. Trimming took 1 base from V and 1 from J, leaving 10 bases between them. From germline, CDR1 is KGHSH and CDR2 LQKENI. The CDR3 sequence: CASSPLGQSNTEAFF. The CDR3, as DNA: TGTGCCAGCTCACCACTGGGGCAGTCGAACACTGAAGCTTTCTTT.

The chain joins TRBV28 to TRBJ2-2; D perhaps matches TRBD2 (6 bases). V lost 5 bases to trimming and J lost 5 bases, with 21 bases between them. Per germline, CDR1 MDHEN and CDR2 SYDVKM. The CDR3 loop spans 17 amino acids. The CDR3 region is CASSLRSWTTQTGELFF. DNA of the CDR3: TGTGCCAGCAGTCTGCGGTCTTGGACTACCCAAACCGGGGAGCTGTTTTTT.

The rearrangement joins TRBV7-8 to TRBJ1-5, with D perhaps matching TRBD1 (5 bases). The CDR3 is 15 residues long. Per the germline V gene, CDR1 is SGHVS and CDR2 is FQNEAQ. V lost 7 bases and J lost 4, with 17 bases in between. CDR3 region: CASNPGPAGNQPQHF. The CDR3, as DNA: TGTGCCAGCAACCCGGGCCCCGCAGGGAATCAGCCCCAGCATTTT.

The CDR3 DNA sequence: TGTGCCAGCAGCCAAAGAAACAGGGGGCAATCCGGGGAGCTGTTTTTT. Amino acids: CASSQRNRGQSGELFF. The chain has TRBV3-1 (or the pseudogene TRBV3-2) and TRBJ2-2; 9 nucleotides agree with TRBD1. V shed 2 bases and J 6 bases; nucleotides not matched to a gene: 7. CDR3 length: 16 residues. Germline V gene lookup returns CDR1 LGHDT and CDR2 YNNKEL (reference sequence).

This clone was recorded only once. V gene TRBV19 combines with J gene TRBJ1-6; D unclear. This CDR3 spans 12 amino acids. The V end lost 2 bases, the J end lost 9 bases, and 5 bases lay between the germline ends. Germline-derived CDR1 and CDR2 are LNHDA and SQIVND (reference sequence). The CDR3 protein is CASSIPPSPLHF. The DNA of the CDR3 is TGTGCCAGTAGTATACCGCCTTCACCCCTCCACTTT.

The chain couples TRBV6-4 to TRBJ2-6; D is unresolved. V dropped 2 bases and J dropped 4 bases, with 15 bases sitting between them. Germline V CDR1 and CDR2: MRHNA, SNTAGT. This CDR3 has 17 amino acids. CDR3 loop: CASSDPSPLRGANVLTF. The CDR3 nucleotides read TGTGCCAGCAGTGACCCAAGTCCCCTCAGGGGGGCCAACGTCCTGACTTTC.

V gene TRBV6-1 combines with J gene TRBJ2-7; 12 bases align to TRBD1. CDR3 length: 15 amino acids. The junction had 4 bases not matched to a gene; V was cut back by 3 bases and J by 4 bases. CDR1 and CDR2 from the germline V gene are MNHNS and SASEGT. The CDR3 bases are TGTGCCAGCAGTGAGGGGACAGGGGGCTTGTACGAGCAGTACTTC. Protein product: CASSEGTGGLYEQYF.

The chain is built from TRBV4-1 and TRBJ2-5; 16 bases are shared with TRBD2. With V trimmed by 0 bases and J by 5 bases, 6 bases remained unmatched. This CDR3 is 18 amino acids long. Germline V gives CDR1 MGHRA, CDR2 YSYEKL. The CDR3, as DNA: TGCGCCAGCAGCCAAGAGGGGACTAGCGGGGGGGAGGTTGAGACCCAGTACTTC. Protein sequence: CASSQEGTSGGEVETQYF.

V usage is TRBV3-1 (or the pseudogene TRBV3-2) and J usage is TRBJ1-1; 11 bases map to TRBD1. The CDR3 has 17 residues. CDR1 is LGHDT, CDR2 YNNKEL, per germline (reference sequence). V lost 2 bases, J lost 0 bases, and 5 bases stayed unmatched. The CDR3 spells CASSQSWTGGLNTEAFF. The DNA for the CDR3 is TGTGCCAGCAGCCAATCGTGGACAGGGGGCTTGAACACTGAAGCTTTCTTT.

This chain uses TRBV5-1 with TRBJ2-6; 8 bases line up with TRBD2. The CDR3 extends over 17 amino acids. The V gene end was trimmed by 3 bases and the J gene end by 0 bases; junction bases not matched to a gene: 5. Germline V gene data show CDR1 as SGHRS and CDR2 as YFSETQ. CDR3 region: CASSSGGGNSGANVLTF. The CDR3 DNA is TGCGCCAGCAGCTCCGGCGGGGGGAACTCTGGGGCCAACGTCCTGACTTTC. Complete variable domain (other parts from reference TRBV5-1 and TRBJ2-6): KAGVTQTPRYLIKTRGQQVTLSCSPISGHRSVSWYQQTPGQGLQFLFEYFSETQRNKGNFPGRFSGRQFSNSRSEMNVSTLELGDSALYLCASSSGGGNSGANVLTFGAGSRLTVL.

The J gene is TRBJ2-1, the V gene TRBV20-1; 12 nucleotides agree with TRBD2. V lost 3 bases to trimming and J lost 7 bases; unmatched junction nucleotides: 4. The CDR3 extends over 14 amino acids. CDR1 and CDR2 (germline): DFQATT, SNEGSKA (reference sequence). The CDR3 nucleotides read TGCAGTGCTAGTCCTAGCGGGAGGGCGAATGAGCAGTTCTTC. Protein: CSASPSGRANEQFF.

The gene calls are TRBV7-2 and TRBJ2-7; 8 nucleotides match TRBD1. The CDR3 extends over 14 amino acids. Germline V gene lookup returns CDR1 SGHTA and CDR2 FQGNSA. V was clipped by 5 bases and J by 0 bases; unmatched bases: 3. CDR3 amino acids: CASSLGTGSYEQYF. The CDR3, as DNA: TGTGCCAGCAGCCTCGGGACAGGCTCCTACGAGCAGTACTTC.

This clone appeared once. The V gene is TRBV25-1, the J gene TRBJ1-1; 8 bases line up with TRBD1. V dropped 6 bases and J dropped 1; count of bases not matched to a gene: 4. The CDR3 has 14 residues. Germline-derived CDR1 and CDR2 are MGHDK and SYGVNS. CDR3 sequence (DNA): TGTGCCAGCAGGGACAGGGTCGCGAACACTGAAGCTTTCTTT. Encoded protein: CASRDRVANTEAFF.

The gene calls are TRBV18 and TRBJ2-1; 8 nucleotides match TRBD2. Germline trimming cut 3 bases from V and 5 bases from J; bases unmatched to any gene: 12. CDR1 KGHSH and CDR2 LQKENI come from the germline V gene. The CDR3 covers 17 residues. For the CDR3, the DNA is TGTGCCAGCTCACCCGACCGGGCTAGCGGGTTCCACAATGAGCAGTTCTTC. Amino acid sequence: CASSPDRASGFHNEQFF.

The V call is TRBV2, the J call TRBJ1-6; no clear D. Germline-derived CDR1 and CDR2 are SNHLY and FYNNEI. V was clipped by 8 bases and J by 6 bases, with 8 bases between them. The CDR3 totals 12 residues. The CDR3 sequence: CASGPSNSPLHF. The CDR3 bases are TGTGCCAGCGGGCCTAGTAATTCACCCCTCCACTTT.

V usage is TRBV3-1 (or the pseudogene TRBV3-2) and J usage is TRBJ2-3, with 12 bases aligning to TRBD2. The germline V gene encodes CDR1 LGHDT and CDR2 YNNKEL (reference sequence). This CDR3 is built from 17 residues. V shed 1 base and J 3 bases; nucleotides not matched to a gene: 5. The CDR3 region has the DNA TGTGCCAGCAGCCAAGGACTAGCGGGAGTAGGTACAGATACGCAGTATTTT. Translated, it gives CASSQGLAGVGTDTQYF.

The chain couples TRBV7-9 to TRBJ1-1; D gene unclear. V shed 1 base and J shed 11 bases, with 14 bases lying between them. Germline CDR1 is SEHNR and CDR2 is FQNEAQ (reference sequence). The length of the CDR3 is 13 residues. The CDR3 region is CASSLVREGYAFF. CDR3 DNA: TGTGCCAGCAGCTTAGTCCGGGAGGGATACGCTTTCTTT.

The J gene is TRBJ1-1, the V gene TRBV12-3 or TRBV12-4; D is ambiguous. CDR3 length equals 13 residues. The germline V and J ends were trimmed by 5 bases and 1 base, with 8 bases remaining between them. The CDR3 nucleotides read TGTGCCAGCAGTCCTCTAAAGAACACTGAAGCTTTCTTT. Amino acids: CASSPLKNTEAFF.

The rearrangement links TRBV11-2 to TRBJ1-3; D remains ambiguous. V lost 3 bases and J lost 3, with 12 bases in between. The CDR3 consists of 15 residues. Germline V gene sequence: CDR1 SGHAT, CDR2 FQNNGV. The CDR3 loop reads CASSFTQGVGNTIYF. The CDR3 region has the DNA TGTGCCAGCAGCTTTACCCAAGGCGTTGGAAACACCATATATTTT. The whole variable domain, filled in from reference TRBV11-2 and TRBJ1-3, reads EAGVAQSPRYKIIEKRQSVAFWCNPISGHATLYWYQQILGQGPKLLIQFQNNGVVDDSQLPKDRFSAERLKGVDSTLKIQPAKLEDSAVYLCASSFTQGVGNTIYFGEGSWLTVV.

The genes are TRBV28 and TRBJ1-6, with no clear D. CDR1 MDHEN and CDR2 SYDVKM come from the germline V gene. With 3 bases removed from V and 7 bases from J, the gap between germline ends came to 10 bases. The CDR3 runs to 14 residues. This CDR3 reads CASSFGVGNSPLHF. DNA for the CDR3: TGTGCCAGCAGTTTTGGGGTCGGGAATTCACCCCTCCACTTT.

The chain links TRBV19 to TRBJ1-3; D not certain. CDR3 length: 15 amino acids. V gave up 5 bases and J gave up 3 bases, with 14 bases separating them. Germline CDR1 reads LNHDA; CDR2 reads SQIVND (reference sequence). The CDR3 bases are TGTGCCAGTAGTCCCGCACGGGGAATTGGAAACACCATATATTTT. Residues: CASSPARGIGNTIYF. Combining the CDR3 with reference TRBV19 and TRBJ1-3 gives the whole variable domain DGGITQSPKYLFRKEGQNVTLSCEQNLNHDAMYWYRQDPGQGLRLIYYSQIVNDFQKGDIAEGYSVSREKKESFPLTVTSAQKNPTAFYLCASSPARGIGNTIYFGEGSWLTVV.

V gene TRBV5-4 combines with J gene TRBJ2-2; 7 bases are shared with TRBD1. The length of the CDR3 is 16 residues. V shed 1 base, J shed 5 bases, and the junction held 8 bases outside the gene matches. Germline-derived CDR1 and CDR2 are SGHNT and YYREEE (reference sequence). The chain's CDR3 is CASSLSTGASTGELFF. Written as DNA, the CDR3 is TGTGCCAGCAGCTTGTCAACAGGGGCAAGTACCGGGGAGCTGTTTTTT.

The V gene is TRBV9, the J gene TRBJ2-7; D is ambiguous. Germline CDR1 is SGDLS and CDR2 is YYNGEE. This CDR3 contains 14 residues. V gave up 0 bases and J gave up 6 bases, with 13 bases separating them. CDR3 DNA: TGTGCCAGCAGCGTAGAAAGTGTTCCCACCGAGCAGTACTTC. Residues: CASSVESVPTEQYF.

The sample holds a few counts of this clone. The DNA for the CDR3 is TGTGCCAGCAGCCCGAGGTTGGTGCCGAACACCGGGGAGCTGTTTTTT. It translates to CASSPRLVPNTGELFF. J is TRBJ2-2 and V is TRBV27; D remains unclear. From germline, CDR1 is MNHEY and CDR2 SMNVEV (reference sequence). This CDR3 spans 16 amino acids. V gave up 6 bases and J gave up 0 bases, with 14 bases separating them.

The chain has TRBV6-5 and TRBJ1-3; maybe TRBD1 (5 bases). Germline V gene lookup returns CDR1 MNHEY and CDR2 SVGAGI. Trimming took off 4 bases at V and 0 bases at J, with 10 bases between the two ends. This CDR3 has 15 amino acids. The CDR3 sequence: CASSWDLSSGNTIYF. The CDR3, as DNA: TGTGCCAGCAGTTGGGACCTGAGCTCTGGAAACACCATATATTTT.

The chain combines TRBV10-3 with TRBJ1-1, with unresolved D. CDR3 size: 12 residues. Germline assignment: CDR1 ENHRY and CDR2 SYGVKD. V lost 3 bases, J lost 5 bases, and 7 bases lay in between. CDR3 nucleotides: TGTGCCATCAGTGATATAGGGACTGAAGCTTTCTTT. Amino acids: CAISDIGTEAFF.

CDR3 amino acids: CASSQQGFGQPQHF. In nucleotides, the CDR3 is TGTGCCAGCAGCCAACAGGGGTTCGGGCAGCCCCAGCATTTT. The gene calls are TRBV3-1 (or the pseudogene TRBV3-2) and TRBJ1-5, with a possible D match to TRBD1 (6 bases). This CDR3 has 14 residues. The V gene lost 2 bases and the J gene lost 7 bases, with 12 bases spanning the gap. Germline assignment: CDR1 LGHDT and CDR2 YNNKEL (reference sequence).

The CDR3 nucleotides read TGTGCCAGCAATCGGAGGCAGTCCTACGAGCAGTACTTC. Amino acids: CASNRRQSYEQYF. The chain is built from TRBV6-5 and TRBJ2-7, with D tentatively TRBD2 (5 bases). Trimming removed 7 bases at V and 1 base at J, with 11 bases between. CDR3 length equals 13 residues. Germline CDR1 and CDR2: MNHEY and SVGAGI.